Listed here is a single T cell receptor beta chain. TCRdb reprocessed the 5' RACE reads and stores each CDR3 protein as one record, lacking DNA. This sample contains roughly 420,000 distinct CDR3 sequences. This sample was taken from a study of T cells expressing NK-cell markers. The CDR3 consists of 14 residues. Germline-derived CDR1 and CDR2 are MNHEY and SVGAGI. J is TRBJ2-5 and V is TRBV6-5; absent DNA, TCRdb's TRBD2 call cannot be checked. Sequenced input: blood T cells: a sorted CD56 or NKG2C T cell subset, CD4+ or CD8+ T cells, or bulk PBMC T cells (not recorded which). This TCR was sampled from a woman between 18 and 70 years old in good health. CDR3 residues: CASSYGGSTETQYF.